Listed here are 19 T cell receptor beta chains from one sample, sequenced in a study of blood T cells in healthy people across ages. A second PCR of roughly 7 to 11 cycles used a sample-barcoded 5' primer and a J-beta primer mix. Using its own MiXCR run on the 5' RACE reads, TCRdb lists one record per CDR3 protein. The repertoire consists of more than 750,000 distinct CDR3 sequences, with almost 30% occurring once and the leading ten covering 10% to 13%. The same sample was also used in a study of T cells of mothers and their children.

Sequencing used blood. Receptors were obtained from a woman aged 35 to 49 in good health.

This clonotype was counted a few times. The chain carries TRBV12-3 or TRBV12-4 and TRBJ1-2; D is ambiguous. There are 13 residues in the CDR3. Trimming pared 7 bases from V and 4 bases from J, leaving 13 bases between. The CDR3 sequence is CASTEVPSYGYTF. The CDR3 DNA sequence: TGTGCCAGCACTGAAGTCCCGAGCTATGGCTACACCTTC.

This clonotype was seen ten or more times. This chain joins TRBV3-1 and TRBJ2-7; D gene unclear. The CDR3 runs 14 residues. The V and J ends lost 1 base and 6 bases respectively, with 13 bases between them. Germline CDR1 LGHDT, CDR2 YNNKEL (reference sequence). CDR3 sequence reads: CASSQGASASEQYF. The CDR3 DNA reads as TGTGCCAGCAGCCAAGGAGCCTCGGCCTCCGAGCAGTACTTC.

In this sample, this clonotype turned up once. The J gene is TRBJ2-1, the V gene TRBV20-1, with TRBD2 identical over 14 bases. CDR1 is DFQATT and CDR2 is SNEGSKA in the germline V gene (reference sequence). This CDR3 contains 15 residues. J was trimmed by 8 bases and V by 5 bases; bases with no gene match: 8. CDR3 loop: CSAGTSGSRGYEQFF. The CDR3 bases are TGCAGTGCTGGGACTAGCGGGAGTCGAGGGTATGAGCAGTTCTTC.

In its sample, this clonotype was seen a few times. This chain connects TRBV28 to TRBJ2-3; D unresolved. Germline V CDR1 and CDR2: MDHEN, SYDVKM. CDR3 length: 12 amino acids. Trimming took off 7 bases at V and 7 bases at J, with 12 bases between the two ends. CDR3 protein: CASIWSEYTQYF. The CDR3 region has the DNA TGTGCCAGCATATGGAGCGAGTATACGCAGTATTTT. Using reference TRBV28 and TRBJ2-3 for the parts outside the CDR3, the full variable domain is DVKVTQSSRYLVKRTGEKVFLECVQDMDHENMFWYRQDPGLGLRLIYFSYDVKMKEKGDIPEGYSVSREKKERFSLILESASTNQTSMYLCASIWSEYTQYFGPGTRLTVL.

The DNA for the CDR3 is TGTGCCAGCAGTCCCATCGGGACAGGGAATCAGCCCCAGCATTTT. Translation: CASSPIGTGNQPQHF. The chain has TRBV6-5 and TRBJ1-5; 9 bases align to TRBD1. The trim removed 5 bases at V and 4 bases at J, leaving 6 bases unmatched. CDR3 length equals 15 residues. Germline loops: CDR1 MNHEY, CDR2 SVGAGI.

CDR3: CSASTGPSADTQYF. The CDR3 DNA is TGCAGTGCTTCGACAGGGCCAAGCGCAGATACGCAGTATTTT. The V gene is TRBV20-1, the J gene TRBJ2-3, with TRBD1 identical over 7 bases. The V gene's germline CDR1 is DFQATT and CDR2 SNEGSKA (reference sequence). Trimming at V came to 5 bases and at J to 4 bases, leaving 9 bases not matched to a gene. This CDR3 region has 14 residues.

This clonotype was recorded at least ten times. This chain links TRBV4-2 with TRBJ2-3, with D possibly being TRBD2 (6 bases). V was trimmed by 0 bases and J by 2 bases, leaving 12 bases between them. Germline CDR1 LGHNA, CDR2 YNFKEQ. The CDR3 runs 16 residues. CDR3 in amino acids: CASSQEDGLHTDTQYF. In DNA form, the CDR3 reads TGTGCCAGCAGCCAAGAGGACGGACTACACACAGATACGCAGTATTTT.

This clonotype has a handful of counts. A much larger clonotype is one base distant, so this may be a read error. The V and J genes are TRBV7-6 and TRBJ2-3; D uncertain. From germline, CDR1 is SGHVS and CDR2 FNYEAQ. CDR3 size: 12 residues. Trimming shortened V by 2 bases and J by 4 bases, and 4 bases separated the two germline ends. The CDR3 DNA reads TGTGCCAGCAGCTTATGGGCAGATACGCAGTATTTT. It translates to CASSLWADTQYF.

This chain connects TRBV24-1 to TRBJ1-1; D unclear. V lost 5 bases and J lost 2, with 8 bases in between. The germline V gene encodes CDR1 KGHDR and CDR2 SFDVKD. The CDR3 covers 13 residues. As DNA, the CDR3 is TGTGCCACCAGTGTGGGAGGTAACACTGAAGCTTTCTTT. Its translation: CATSVGGNTEAFF.

Comment on this clonotype: One end of the junction varies from germline; a read error may be responsible. The genes are TRBV7-3 and TRBJ2-1; weak D call: TRBD1 (6 bases). The CDR3 is 14 residues long. Germline V gene data show CDR1 as SGHTA and CDR2 as FQGTGA. The DNA of the CDR3 is TGTGCTAGCAGCCTGGGGGCAGGGTTTGTTGAGCAGTTCTTC. It translates to CASSLGAGFVEQFF.

This clonotype was recorded a few times. CDR3 region: CASSSRGGPYNSPLHF. CDR3 DNA: TGTGCCAGCAGCTCCCGGGGGGGCCCCTATAATTCACCCCTCCACTTT. J is TRBJ1-6 and V is TRBV7-3; weak D call: TRBD1 (6 bases). Germline V lookup: CDR1 SGHTA, CDR2 FQGTGA. Trimming took 4 bases from V and 2 from J, leaving 12 bases between them. This CDR3 is 16 amino acids long.

This clonotype has just a few counts. The genes are TRBV6-4 and TRBJ1-2, with TRBD1 identical over 8 bases. The CDR3 sequence is 15 residues long. Looked up from germline, CDR1 is MRHNA and CDR2 is SNTAGT. The trim removed 6 bases at V and 4 bases at J, leaving 10 bases unmatched. This CDR3 is CASREGTGPGYGYTF. In DNA form, the CDR3 reads TGTGCCAGCAGAGAGGGGACAGGTCCCGGCTATGGCTACACCTTC.

This chain uses TRBV5-6 with TRBJ2-5, with 9 positions matching TRBD1. The germline CDR1 and CDR2 sequences are SGHDT and YYEEEE. This CDR3 contains 13 residues. With V trimmed by 5 bases and J by 3 bases, 2 bases remained unmatched. The CDR3 protein is CASRQGAKETQYF. CDR3 sequence (DNA): TGTGCCAGCAGACAGGGGGCGAAAGAGACCCAGTACTTC.

The genes are TRBV28 and TRBJ1-4, with 9 bases identical to TRBD1. Trimming cost V 10 bases and J 8 bases; bases outside gene matches: 14. CDR1 and CDR2 from the germline V gene are MDHEN and SYDVKM. The CDR3 sequence is 15 residues long. CDR3 sequence (DNA): TGTGCCACCTCTTCCTCTGGGACAGGGAGGGAAAAACTGTTTTTT. This sequence encodes CATSSSGTGREKLFF.

V gene TRBV6-1 combines with J gene TRBJ1-2; perhaps TRBD1 as D (5 bases). V lost 3 bases, J lost 6 bases, and 8 bases lay in between. Germline CDR1 reads MNHNS; CDR2 reads SASEGT. This CDR3 region has 12 residues. The CDR3: CASSEIRDGYTF. Written as DNA, the CDR3 is TGTGCCAGCAGTGAGATCAGGGATGGCTACACCTTC.

The chain couples TRBV7-2 to TRBJ1-6; 9 bases are a match to TRBD1. Trimming cost V 3 bases and J 7 bases; bases outside gene matches: 7. The CDR3 runs to 16 residues. Germline CDR1 reads SGHTA; CDR2 reads FQGNSA. CDR3 in amino acids: CASSFEPGQGNSPLHF. DNA of the CDR3: TGTGCCAGCAGCTTCGAACCGGGACAGGGAAATTCACCCCTCCACTTT.

This clonotype has only a few counts. It may be a read error: a sequence one base away is much more abundant. This chain connects TRBV11-2 to TRBJ2-1, with D tentatively TRBD1 or TRBD2 (5 bases each). CDR1 and CDR2 from the germline V gene are SGHAT and FQNNGV. The CDR3 runs to 16 residues. The CDR3 sequence: CAGSPPITGVGDEQFF. The CDR3 DNA follows: TGTGCCGGCAGCCCTCCCATTACGGGTGTGGGGGATGAGCAGTTCTTC.

This clonotype has a handful of counts. The chain combines TRBV7-8 with TRBJ1-1; perhaps TRBD1 as D (5 bases). The CDR3 contains 14 residues. CDR1 is SGHVS, CDR2 FQNEAQ, per germline. Trimming stripped 5 bases from V and 3 bases from J, with 13 bases between. The CDR3: CASSPRQLDTEAFF. In DNA, the CDR3 is TGTGCCAGCAGCCCCCGACAGTTGGACACTGAAGCTTTCTTT. Based on the CDR3 plus reference TRBV7-8 and TRBJ1-1, the full variable domain is GAGVSQSPRYKVAKRGQDVALRCDPISGHVSLFWYQQALGQGPEFLTYFQNEAQLDKSGLPSDRFFAERPEGSVSTLKIQRTQQEDSAVYLCASSPRQLDTEAFFGQGTRLTVV.

Worth noting for this clonotype: Likely a read error: the CDR3 ends without its conserved phenylalanine or tryptophan. The genes are TRBV7-3 and TRBJ2-1, with 7 bases identical to TRBD1. Trimming took 6 bases from V and 8 from J; bases not matched to a gene: 7. There are 13 residues in the CDR3. Germline CDR1 and CDR2: SGHTA and FQGTGA. The DNA of the CDR3 is TGTGCCAGCAGTGGGACAGACTTCGATGAGCAGTTCTGC. Its protein product is CASSGTDFDEQFC.